The 12 T cell receptor beta chains in this list originate from one sample, sequenced in a study of blood T cell repertoires in COVID-19. Generated by immunoSEQ multiplex PCR, the TCRdb table keeps only in-frame clones and is missing some. The sample lists 170,000 or so clones, 75% to 90% occurring once. The sequenced sample consisted of peripheral blood. These receptors came from a woman aged 55-75 years with acute or convalescent COVID-19.

This chain joins TRBV28 and TRBJ1-4, with D unresolved. The germline V and J ends were trimmed by 1 base and 0 bases, with 6 bases remaining between them. This CDR3 comprises 15 residues. The germline gives CDR1 MDHEN, CDR2 SYDVKM. DNA for the CDR3: TGTGCCAGCAGTTTATTCCCAGCAACTAATGAAAAACTGTTTTTT. Translated: CASSLFPATNEKLFF.

This clone showed up just once. J is TRBJ2-5 and V is TRBV11-2; 9 positions agree with TRBD2. Germline V gene lookup returns CDR1 SGHAT and CDR2 FQNNGV. The CDR3 is 16 residues long. With 2 bases clipped from V and 5 bases from J, the junction kept 9 bases outside the gene matches. DNA of the CDR3: TGTGCCAGCAGCTTAAACCACTTAGCGGGGGCGGAGACCCAGTACTTC. It is translated as CASSLNHLAGAETQYF.

The V call is TRBV10-1, the J call TRBJ1-2; TRBD1 matches 8 bases. The junction had 6 bases not matched to a gene; V was cut back by 0 bases and J by 6 bases. There are 15 residues in the CDR3. Germline V gives CDR1 WNHNN, CDR2 SYGVQD (reference sequence). The CDR3 protein is CASSESTETGDGYTF. CDR3 DNA: TGCGCCAGCAGTGAGTCTACTGAGACAGGGGATGGCTACACCTTC.

This sequence joins TRBV5-1 and TRBJ2-2; 9 nucleotides match TRBD1. Germline V lookup: CDR1 SGHRS, CDR2 YFSETQ. This CDR3 is built from 14 residues. V lost 4 bases to trimming and J lost 8 bases; unmatched junction nucleotides: 6. For the CDR3, the DNA is TGCGCCAGCAGCCTCCGGACAGGGGAAGGGGAGCTGTTTTTT. Its translation is CASSLRTGEGELFF.

This chain uses TRBV28 with TRBJ1-5, with D tentatively TRBD1 (5 bases). This CDR3 spans 15 amino acids. Trimming took 5 bases from V and 1 from J, leaving 12 bases between them. The germline CDR1 and CDR2 sequences are MDHEN and SYDVKM. The CDR3 reads CASSAGTLSNQPQHF. In DNA, the CDR3 is TGTGCCAGCAGTGCCGGGACTCTAAGCAATCAGCCCCAGCATTTT.

The chain recombines TRBV29-1 with TRBJ2-3, with a possible D match to TRBD1 (5 bases). V lost 4 bases and J lost 3, with 8 bases in between. This CDR3 is built from 12 residues. Germline V gives CDR1 SQVTM, CDR2 ANQGSEA. DNA of the CDR3: TGCAGCGTTGGGGGCAGAACAGATACGCAGTATTTT. Translation: CSVGGRTDTQYF.

The chain joins TRBV3-1 (or the pseudogene TRBV3-2) to TRBJ2-2; D unclear. Per the germline V gene, CDR1 is LGHDT and CDR2 is YNNKEL (reference sequence). Deletions cut 4 bases from V and 1 base from J, with 13 bases between. CDR3 length: 16 residues. CDR3 bases: TGTGCCAGCAGCCCCATGACAATTAAGAACACCGGGGAGCTGTTTTTT. Translating gives CASSPMTIKNTGELFF.

The chain couples TRBV29-1 to TRBJ1-2; TRBD1 agrees at 7 bases. The J segment lost 1 base and the V segment lost 5 bases, leaving 7 bases of the junction unmatched. The CDR3 is made up of 14 amino acids. Germline assignment: CDR1 SQVTM and CDR2 ANQGSEA. The chain's CDR3 is CSVYGQENNYGYTF. The CDR3 region has the DNA TGCAGCGTTTATGGACAGGAGAATAACTATGGCTACACCTTC.

In its sample, this clone was seen a few times. The J gene is TRBJ2-2, the V gene TRBV27; D unresolved. Germline CDR1 is MNHEY and CDR2 is SMNVEV (reference sequence). V was cut by 8 bases and J by 7 bases, with 8 bases left in between. The CDR3 is 11 amino acids. Written as DNA, the CDR3 is TGTGCCAGCGAGGTCGACGGGGAGCTGTTTTTT. Translating it yields CASEVDGELFF.

The chain carries TRBV29-1 and TRBJ1-2; 9 bases match TRBD1. CDR1 and CDR2 from the germline V gene are SQVTM and ANQGSEA. The V gene end was trimmed by 4 bases and the J gene end by 7 bases; junction bases not matched to a gene: 10. The CDR3 loop spans 14 amino acids. CDR3 loop: CSVVPGQGSGGYTF. CDR3 DNA: TGCAGCGTTGTCCCGGGACAGGGAAGTGGTGGCTACACCTTC. The variable domain in full, completed from reference TRBV29-1 and TRBJ1-2, reads SAVISQKPSRDICQRGTSLTIQCQVDSQVTMMFWYRQQPGQSLTLIATANQGSEATYESGFVIDKFPISRPNLTFSTLTVSNMSPEDSSIYLCSVVPGQGSGGYTFGSGTRLTVV.

The J gene is TRBJ2-3, the V gene TRBV4-1; 9 nucleotides line up with TRBD2. Trimming at V came to 3 bases and at J to 4 bases, leaving 14 bases not matched to a gene. The V gene's germline CDR1 is MGHRA and CDR2 YSYEKL. The CDR3 runs to 18 residues. The CDR3 loop is CASSQLVKGGGAPDTQYF. The CDR3 bases are TGCGCCAGCAGCCAGCTGGTGAAGGGCGGGGGGGCCCCAGATACGCAGTATTTT.

This clone was seen a few times. The J gene is TRBJ2-7, the V gene TRBV6-5, with TRBD1 identical over 7 bases. The CDR3 spans 13 residues. After removal of 4 bases from V and 1 base from J, the junction contained 1 base not matched to a gene. Germline CDR1 is MNHEY and CDR2 is SVGAGI. This CDR3 is CASSSTGSYEQYF. CDR3 nucleotide sequence: TGTGCCAGCAGTTCGACAGGGTCCTACGAGCAGTACTTC.